This TCR beta chain was found in a study of CD8+ T cells in alopecia areata. TCR sequencing used cDNA made by reverse transcription of extracted RNA. Here immunoSEQ multiplex PCR was the method, and the copy in TCRdb shows in-frame clones only, minus some. This sample carries some 180,000 clones, roughly 60% of them seen once, and the ten largest clones take approximately 1.7%. Here the sequenced sample was CD4+ T cells sorted from blood, taken at week 0. The receptor comes from a human donor with alopecia areata.

CDR3 region: CASSLEISASYEQYF. The CDR3 coding sequence is TGTGCCAGCAGCCTTGAGATTTCTGCCTCCTACGAGCAGTACTTC. This rearrangement joins TRBV11-2 to TRBJ2-7; D unresolved. Germline V gene sequence: CDR1 SGHAT, CDR2 FQNNGV. The CDR3 runs to 15 residues. V shed 5 bases and J shed 0 bases, with 14 bases lying between them.